Following are 27 T cell receptor beta chains from one sample sequenced in a study of T cells in Graves' hyperthyroidism and ophthalmopathy. Template material for amplifying TCR beta CDR3 regions consisted of RNA transcripts. Carried out on the TCR CDR3, a first-round RT-PCR used the HTBI primer set. TCRdb analysed the multiplex PCR reads with MiXCR anew, one entry per CDR3 protein. The repertoire holds around 610,000 distinct CDR3 sequences, with approximately 15% as singletons. The sequenced sample consisted of blood. The receptor source for this set is a middle-aged woman with Graves' ophthalmopathy.

Ten or more counts support this clonotype. This sequence joins TRBV7-6 and TRBJ2-7; D uncertain. V was clipped by 0 bases and J by 3 bases, with 12 bases between them. Germline V gene lookup returns CDR1 SGHVS and CDR2 FNYEAQ. The CDR3 runs 15 residues. CDR3 sequence reads: CASSLASGAGYEQYF. The CDR3 DNA follows: TGTGCCAGCAGCTTAGCCTCCGGAGCTGGCTACGAGCAGTACTTC.

This clonotype has ten or more counts. The CDR3 reads CAISDEFQETQYF. The DNA for the CDR3 is TGTGCCATCAGTGATGAGTTCCAAGAGACCCAGTACTTC. The gene calls are TRBV10-3 and TRBJ2-5, with D uncertain. Germline assignment: CDR1 ENHRY and CDR2 SYGVKD. Trimming stripped 3 bases from V and 1 base from J, with 6 bases between. The CDR3 is 13 residues long.

This clonotype was picked up many times. The chain is built from TRBV4-1 and TRBJ2-3, with D possibly called TRBD1 or TRBD2 (5 bases each). The CDR3 is 14 residues long. V lost 4 bases, J lost 4 bases, and 12 bases lay in between. Germline V gene sequence: CDR1 MGHRA, CDR2 YSYEKL. CDR3 sequence (DNA): TGCGCCAGCAGCCCACTTGTGGGGGCAGATACGCAGTATTTT. This encodes CASSPLVGADTQYF.

The V gene is TRBV6-5, the J gene TRBJ2-5, with D perhaps matching TRBD1 (5 bases). V lost 0 bases to trimming and J lost 3 bases, with 11 bases between them. The germline CDR1 and CDR2 sequences are MNHEY and SVGAGI. This CDR3 region has 15 residues. DNA for the CDR3: TGTGCCAGCAGTTACTCGAACGACAGAGAAGAGACCCAGTACTTC. It is translated as CASSYSNDREETQYF.

This clonotype appeared many times. The chain recombines TRBV9 with TRBJ2-7, with D possibly being TRBD2 (6 bases). The CDR3 spans 11 residues. V gave up 7 bases and J gave up 6 bases, with 11 bases separating them. Germline V gene data show CDR1 as SGDLS and CDR2 as YYNGEE. CDR3: CASGRDGEQYF. The CDR3 DNA follows: TGTGCCAGCGGGCGGGACGGCGAGCAGTACTTC.

This clonotype was observed many times. A much larger clone lies a single base off, so this may be a read error. The rearrangement links TRBV11-3 to TRBJ2-7; 12 positions agree with TRBD2. Germline loops: CDR1 SGHNT, CDR2 YENEEA. J lost 3 bases, V lost 3 bases, and 3 bases had no gene match. This CDR3 comprises 15 residues. This CDR3 reads CASSLTSGGFYEQYF. CDR3 in DNA: TGTGCCAGCAGCTTGACTAGCGGGGGATTCTACGAGCAGTACTTC.

This clonotype was recorded at least ten times. The rearrangement uses TRBV9 and TRBJ1-1; possible D gene TRBD1, 6 bases. The CDR3 runs to 13 residues. Germline V CDR1 and CDR2: SGDLS, YYNGEE. V gave up 0 bases and J gave up 5 bases, with 8 bases separating them. CDR3 region: CASSVGQGTEAFF. DNA for the CDR3: TGTGCCAGCAGCGTAGGTCAGGGGACTGAAGCTTTCTTT.

Details on this clonotype: This may arise from a read error, as a much more abundant clone is one base away. The chain recombines TRBV20-1 with TRBJ1-6; maybe TRBD1 (5 bases). The CDR3 totals 14 residues. V was shortened by 3 bases and J by 3 bases, with 9 bases between the two germline ends. From germline, CDR1 is DFQATT and CDR2 SNEGSKA (reference sequence). The CDR3 DNA follows: TGCAGTGCTAGTGCAGGGAACTATAATTCACCCCTCCACTTT. Translating it yields CSASAGNYNSPLHF.

This clonotype appeared many times. The rearrangement links TRBV10-1 to TRBJ1-2; unclear D gene. The CDR3 is made up of 15 amino acids. Germline V lookup: CDR1 WNHNN, CDR2 SYGVQD (reference sequence). Trimming stripped 1 base from V and 0 bases from J, with 9 bases between. This CDR3 reads CASSEWVRPNYGYTF. DNA of the CDR3: TGCGCCAGCAGTGAGTGGGTCCGCCCTAACTATGGCTACACCTTC.

This clonotype showed up many times. The chain employs TRBV6-2 or TRBV6-3 and TRBJ1-1; TRBD1 agrees at 11 bases. CDR3 length: 14 amino acids. Trimming at V came to 6 bases and at J to 4 bases, leaving 4 bases not matched to a gene. CDR1 MNHEY and CDR2 SVGEGT come from the germline V gene. The CDR3 is CASRGQGAGTEAFF. The CDR3, as DNA: TGTGCCAGCAGAGGACAGGGGGCGGGCACTGAAGCTTTCTTT.

This clonotype occurred many times. This rearrangement joins TRBV12-3 or TRBV12-4 to TRBJ1-3; D unresolved. Trimming left V 3 bases short and J 5 bases short, with 14 bases between. This CDR3 region has 15 residues. The CDR3 coding sequence is TGTGCCAGCAGTTTTTCGGGCTTTGGGCGAAACACCATATATTTT. It yields the protein CASSFSGFGRNTIYF.

This clonotype was observed at least ten times. The chain employs TRBV6-2 or TRBV6-3 and TRBJ2-3; 9 nucleotides agree with TRBD2. Trimming removed 3 bases from V and 3 bases from J; junction bases left unmatched: 10. CDR3 length equals 17 residues. Germline values: CDR1 MNHEY, CDR2 SVGEGT. CDR3 sequence reads: CASSYVLAGSQTDTQYF. The CDR3 nucleotides read TGTGCCAGCAGTTATGTCCTAGCGGGATCGCAGACAGATACGCAGTATTTT.

As concerns this clonotype: Mismatch with germline at one junction end may stem from a read error. The chain recombines TRBV29-1 with TRBJ1-2, with a tentative D call TRBD1 (6 bases). This CDR3 comprises 12 residues. CDR1 is SQVTM, CDR2 ANQGSEA, per germline. The CDR3 spells CSVGAPNYGYAF. The DNA of the CDR3 is TGCAGCGTGGGGGCCCCTAACTATGGCTACGCCTTC.

V gene TRBV6-5 combines with J gene TRBJ2-2; weak D call: TRBD2 (5 bases). CDR1 is MNHEY and CDR2 is SVGAGI in the germline V gene. V lost 4 bases to trimming and J lost 5 bases, with 17 bases between them. This CDR3 has 16 residues. CDR3 amino acids: CASSWDPGRGTGELFF. The CDR3 DNA reads TGTGCCAGCAGTTGGGATCCGGGCAGAGGGACCGGGGAGCTGTTTTTT.

Many counts were recorded for this clonotype. The CDR3 region is CASSPGTALGEQYF. The CDR3 DNA is TGTGCCAGCAGCCCCGGGACCGCCCTGGGGGAGCAGTACTTC. V is TRBV6-5 and J is TRBJ2-7, with D perhaps given as TRBD1 or TRBD2 (5 bases each). The V end was cut by 6 bases, the J end by 7 bases, with 19 bases between. The CDR3 is made up of 14 amino acids. Germline-derived CDR1 and CDR2 are MNHEY and SVGAGI.

This clonotype was observed at least ten times. The junction shows a germline mismatch at one end, possibly a read error. The V and J genes are TRBV7-7 and TRBJ2-2; no clear D gene. There are 15 residues in the CDR3. Germline CDR1 and CDR2: SSHAT and FNYEAQ (reference sequence). This CDR3 is CASSFGSPRTGELFF. The CDR3 DNA is TGTGCTAGCAGCTTCGGTAGCCCGAGGACCGGGGAGCTGTTTTTT.

The chain links TRBV12-3 or TRBV12-4 to TRBJ1-5; D gene unclear. V was clipped by 3 bases and J by 6 bases, with 9 bases between them. The CDR3 extends over 13 amino acids. For the CDR3, the DNA is TGTGCCAGCAGTTTCACCTCAGGTCAGCCCCAGCATTTT. Translating gives CASSFTSGQPQHF.

This clonotype was counted many times. This chain links TRBV6-5 with TRBJ1-5; D call uncertain. The CDR3 covers 15 residues. Germline loops: CDR1 MNHEY, CDR2 SVGAGI. Trimming pared 0 bases from V and 4 bases from J, leaving 10 bases between. The CDR3 DNA is TGTGCCAGCAGTTACTCGACAAACGGGAATCAGCCCCAGCATTTT. This sequence encodes CASSYSTNGNQPQHF.

At least ten counts were recorded for this clonotype. V and J are TRBV29-1 and TRBJ2-2; 7 bases align to TRBD1. V lost 6 bases and J lost 0; bases outside the gene matches: 7. CDR1 is SQVTM, CDR2 ANQGSEA, per germline. The CDR3 covers 15 residues. CDR3 DNA sequence: TGCAGCGTGACAGGGAGAGGGACGAACACCGGGGAGCTGTTTTTT. Translation gives CSVTGRGTNTGELFF.

The gene calls are TRBV27 and TRBJ1-1, with 11 bases identical to TRBD1. J was trimmed by 6 bases and V by 3 bases; bases with no gene match: 3. The germline V gene has CDR1 MNHEY and CDR2 SMNVEV (reference sequence). This CDR3 comprises 14 residues. The CDR3 reads CASSLMGQGAEAFF. CDR3 in DNA: TGTGCCAGCAGTTTGATGGGACAGGGGGCTGAAGCTTTCTTT.

At least ten counts were recorded for this clonotype. The chain couples TRBV12-3 or TRBV12-4 to TRBJ1-5, with a tentative D call TRBD1 (5 bases). Trimming cost V 3 bases and J 7 bases, with 13 bases left between them. The CDR3 is 14 amino acids. The CDR3 is CASSLRGREQPQHF. Written as DNA, the CDR3 is TGTGCCAGCAGTTTGAGGGGTCGGGAACAGCCCCAGCATTTT.

This clonotype was observed at least ten times. The rearrangement uses TRBV12-3 or TRBV12-4 and TRBJ2-5, with D perhaps TRBD2 (6 bases). V lost 2 bases, J lost 3 bases, and 7 bases lay in between. The CDR3 is 13 amino acids. CDR3 sequence: CASSLSGEETQYF. CDR3 bases: TGTGCCAGCAGTTTATCGGGGGAAGAGACCCAGTACTTC.

This clonotype appeared many times. The rearrangement uses TRBV13 and TRBJ1-2; unclear D gene. Trimming took off 5 bases at V and 5 bases at J, with 12 bases between the two ends. Germline V gene sequence: CDR1 PRHDT, CDR2 FYEKMQ (reference sequence). The CDR3 length is 13 residues. Written as DNA, the CDR3 is TGTGCCAGCAGCGGAGGCGGGTATTATGGCTACACCTTC. Translated: CASSGGGYYGYTF.

This clonotype was found many times. This sequence joins TRBV6-1 and TRBJ1-1; D gene uncertain. The CDR3 is 13 residues long. The V gene lost 4 bases and the J gene lost 3 bases, with 9 bases spanning the gap. Germline V gene lookup returns CDR1 MNHNS and CDR2 SASEGT. The CDR3 bases are TGTGCCAGCAGTGTTGGATGGTACACTGAAGCTTTCTTT. As protein: CASSVGWYTEAFF.

The chain recombines TRBV20-1 with TRBJ2-7; 10 bases fit TRBD2. Germline V gene lookup returns CDR1 DFQATT and CDR2 SNEGSKA (reference sequence). This CDR3 is 17 amino acids long. The V gene end was trimmed by 1 base and the J gene end by 0 bases; junction bases not matched to a gene: 9. This CDR3 reads CSARASTSGVNSYEQYF. The CDR3 DNA is TGCAGTGCTAGAGCCTCTACTAGCGGGGTTAACTCCTACGAGCAGTACTTC.

This clonotype was recorded many times. This chain uses TRBV15 with TRBJ2-6; 16 positions agree with TRBD2. Germline CDR1 and CDR2: LNHNV and YYDKDF (reference sequence). Trimming cost V 3 bases and J 4 bases; bases outside gene matches: 6. This CDR3 is 19 amino acids long. The CDR3 region has the DNA TGTGCCACCAGCAGGGAAGGGACTAGCGGGAGGGCCGGGGCCAACGTCCTGACTTTC. Translated: CATSREGTSGRAGANVLTF. The variable domain in full, completed from reference TRBV15 and TRBJ2-6, reads DAMVIQNPRYQVTQFGKPVTLSCSQTLNHNVMYWYQQKSSQAPKLLFHYYDKDFNNEADTPDNFQSRRPNTSFCFLDIRSPGLGDTAMYLCATSREGTSGRAGANVLTFGAGSRLTVL.

This clonotype was seen at least ten times. The rearrangement joins TRBV7-3 to TRBJ2-7; D gene ambiguous. Germline V gives CDR1 SGHTA, CDR2 FQGTGA. V was clipped by 5 bases and J by 6 bases, with 20 bases between them. CDR3 length: 15 residues. The CDR3 DNA reads TGTGCCAGCAGCCCTCAATCACCTCCTTCGGGCGAGCAGTACTTC. Translating it yields CASSPQSPPSGEQYF.